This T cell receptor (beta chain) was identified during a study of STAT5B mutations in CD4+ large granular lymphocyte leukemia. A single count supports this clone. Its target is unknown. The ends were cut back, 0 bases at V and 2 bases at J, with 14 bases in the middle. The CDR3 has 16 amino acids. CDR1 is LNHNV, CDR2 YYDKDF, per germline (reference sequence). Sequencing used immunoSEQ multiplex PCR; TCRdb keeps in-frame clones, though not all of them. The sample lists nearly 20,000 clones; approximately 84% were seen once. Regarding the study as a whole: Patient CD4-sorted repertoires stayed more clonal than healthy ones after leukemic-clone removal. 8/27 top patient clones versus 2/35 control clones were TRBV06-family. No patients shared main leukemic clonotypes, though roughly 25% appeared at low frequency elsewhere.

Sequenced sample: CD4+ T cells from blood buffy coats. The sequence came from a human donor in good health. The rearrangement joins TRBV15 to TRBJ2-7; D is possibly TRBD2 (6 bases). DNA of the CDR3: TGTGCCACCAGCAGAGAATACGGGAGTGATCCCTACGAGCAGTACTTC. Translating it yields CATSREYGSDPYEQYF.